Following are 24 T cell receptor beta chains from one sample sequenced in a study of blood T cell repertoires in COVID-19. Sequenced by immunoSEQ multiplex PCR; TCRdb stores in-frame clones only, minus some. The table records about 180,000 clones, roughly 85% of them present only once. Input material: peripheral blood. The receptors were sampled from a human donor with active or convalescent COVID-19. The donor label of this sample is uncertain.

This sequence joins TRBV28 and TRBJ2-7; perhaps TRBD2 as D (5 bases). The CDR3 loop spans 13 amino acids. The V gene lost 7 bases and the J gene lost 2 bases, with 12 bases spanning the gap. Germline lookup yields CDR1 MDHEN and CDR2 SYDVKM. CDR3 sequence reads: CASTAGVPYEQYF. The CDR3 coding sequence is TGTGCCAGCACGGCCGGGGTCCCCTACGAGCAGTACTTC.

The chain has TRBV18 and TRBJ2-5, with TRBD2 matching 8 bases. CDR3 length equals 16 residues. Germline V CDR1 and CDR2: KGHSH, LQKENI. Trimming removed 3 bases from V and 4 bases from J; junction bases left unmatched: 10. CDR3 protein: CASSPGQRGRRETQYF. CDR3 nucleotide sequence: TGTGCCAGCTCACCTGGACAGCGGGGGAGGAGAGAGACCCAGTACTTC.

This chain connects TRBV6-5 to TRBJ1-4; D is unclear. Germline CDR1 and CDR2: MNHEY and SVGAGI. The ends were cut back, 4 bases at V and 8 bases at J, with 14 bases in the middle. This CDR3 region has 14 residues. The CDR3 DNA reads as TGTGCCAGCAGTTTGACCTCTCGGGAGGAAAAACTGTTTTTT. Translating gives CASSLTSREEKLFF.

This clone appeared once. The rearrangement joins TRBV5-5 to TRBJ2-6; D call uncertain. Germline loops: CDR1 SGHKS, CDR2 YYEKEE (reference sequence). CDR3 length: 15 residues. V was pared by 1 base and J by 2 bases, with 7 bases between. CDR3 region: CASSLTGAGANVLTF. In nucleotides, the CDR3 is TGTGCCAGCAGCTTGACCGGAGCTGGGGCCAACGTCCTGACTTTC.

This chain connects TRBV5-1 to TRBJ2-5; 10 bases align to TRBD2. Germline trimming cut 5 bases from V and 5 bases from J; bases unmatched to any gene: 9. Germline CDR1 and CDR2: SGHRS and YFSETQ. The CDR3 has 15 amino acids. CDR3 residues: CASSQSGREGETQYF. The CDR3 nucleotides read TGCGCCAGCAGTCAGAGCGGGAGGGAAGGGGAGACCCAGTACTTC.

This chain joins TRBV28 and TRBJ1-1; a weak D match, TRBD1 (5 bases). CDR1 is MDHEN and CDR2 is SYDVKM in the germline V gene. The CDR3 has 13 amino acids. V was trimmed by 8 bases and J by 3 bases, leaving 13 bases between them. The CDR3 loop reads CASLGGDDTEAFF. CDR3 DNA sequence: TGTGCCAGCTTGGGAGGGGATGACACTGAAGCTTTCTTT.

A word on this clone: A read error may be the cause here, since a much bigger clone is one base away. This chain links TRBV27 with TRBJ2-7, with 13 bases matching TRBD2. Unmatched junction bases numbered 1, after V lost 5 bases and J lost 6 bases. The CDR3 has 13 residues. Looked up from germline, CDR1 is MNHEY and CDR2 is SMNVEV (reference sequence). CDR3 loop: CASSGLAGVEQYF. CDR3 nucleotide sequence: TGTGCCAGCAGTGGACTAGCGGGAGTCGAGCAGTACTTC.

The chain combines TRBV11-2 with TRBJ2-1, with a tentative D call TRBD2 (5 bases). The V gene's germline CDR1 is SGHAT and CDR2 FQNNGV. The CDR3 sequence is 16 residues long. The V end lost 3 bases, the J end lost 1 base, and 13 bases lay between the germline ends. The CDR3 region is CASSFYRRRSYNEQFF. The CDR3 DNA reads TGTGCCAGCAGCTTTTATCGCAGGAGGTCCTACAATGAGCAGTTCTTC.

This chain joins TRBV6-4 and TRBJ2-3, with D possibly being TRBD2 (6 bases). This CDR3 has 14 amino acids. Germline V CDR1 and CDR2: MRHNA, SNTAGT. V gave up 6 bases and J gave up 0 bases, with 10 bases separating them. This CDR3 reads CASSKGTSTDTQYF. The DNA for the CDR3 is TGTGCCAGCAGCAAAGGGACTAGCACAGATACGCAGTATTTT.

In regard to this clone: Mismatch with germline at one junction end may stem from a read error. The V gene is TRBV7-9, the J gene TRBJ1-3; a possible D gene is TRBD1 (5 bases). The CDR3 is 14 amino acids. The V gene's germline CDR1 is SEHNR and CDR2 FQNEAQ (reference sequence). The DNA of the CDR3 is TGTGCCAGCAGCTTAGACGCCTTTGGAGGGGTCCTCATTTTT. Amino acid sequence: CASSLDAFGGVLIF.

The chain combines TRBV28 with TRBJ2-1; 8 positions agree with TRBD1. CDR3 length: 12 residues. The germline V gene has CDR1 MDHEN and CDR2 SYDVKM. The V segment lost 3 bases and the J segment 8 bases; nucleotides outside the gene matches: 0. CDR3 in DNA: TGTGCCAGCAGTTTCAGGGGGCATGAGCAGTTCTTC. Translation: CASSFRGHEQFF.

The chain recombines TRBV18 with TRBJ2-1, with 11 bases identical to TRBD1. This CDR3 is built from 14 residues. Trimming at V came to 3 bases and at J to 9 bases, leaving 4 bases not matched to a gene. In germline, CDR1 is KGHSH, CDR2 LQKENI. In DNA form, the CDR3 reads TGTGCCAGCTCACCGGGACAGGGGGGAGGTGAGCAGTTCTTC. Amino acid sequence: CASSPGQGGGEQFF.

This chain joins TRBV5-1 and TRBJ2-2; 7 bases map to TRBD1. This CDR3 spans 17 amino acids. V shed 0 bases and J 1 base; nucleotides not matched to a gene: 6. CDR1 is SGHRS, CDR2 YFSETQ, per germline. For the CDR3, the DNA is TGCGCCAGCAGCTTGGACGGGACAGCAATGAACACCGGGGAGCTGTTTTTT. Amino acids: CASSLDGTAMNTGELFF. The full variable domain, in which reference TRBV5-1 and TRBJ2-2 provide the parts outside the CDR3, is KAGVTQTPRYLIKTRGQQVTLSCSPISGHRSVSWYQQTPGQGLQFLFEYFSETQRNKGNFPGRFSGRQFSNSRSEMNVSTLELGDSALYLCASSLDGTAMNTGELFFGEGSRLTVL.

V usage is TRBV9 and J usage is TRBJ2-7, with a possible D match to TRBD1 (7 bases). The CDR3 has 16 amino acids. V lost 3 bases to trimming and J lost 2 bases, with 18 bases between them. The germline V gene has CDR1 SGDLS and CDR2 YYNGEE. The chain's CDR3 is CASSGGLTGRTYEQYF. As DNA, the CDR3 is TGTGCCAGCAGCGGGGGGTTGACAGGGAGGACCTACGAGCAGTACTTC.

The rearrangement uses TRBV9 and TRBJ2-2; D is possibly TRBD2 (5 bases). Germline CDR1 is SGDLS and CDR2 is YYNGEE. This CDR3 region has 15 residues. The V end was cut by 0 bases, the J end by 3 bases, with 9 bases between. This chain's CDR3 is CASSVGPGDTGELFF. The CDR3 nucleotides are TGTGCCAGCAGCGTAGGACCCGGGGACACCGGGGAGCTGTTTTTT. The variable domain in full, with the rest retrieved from reference TRBV9 and TRBJ2-2, is DSGVTQTPKHLITATGQRVTLRCSPRSGDLSVYWYQQSLDQGLQFLIQYYNGEERAKGNILERFSAQQFPDLHSELNLSSLELGDSALYFCASSVGPGDTGELFFGEGSRLTVL.

The V call is TRBV11-2, the J call TRBJ2-5, with 14 nucleotides matching TRBD2. The length of the CDR3 is 16 residues. Germline loops: CDR1 SGHAT, CDR2 FQNNGV. Germline trimming cut 5 bases from V and 4 bases from J; bases unmatched to any gene: 6. CDR3 amino acids: CASSVGLAGESETQYF. The CDR3 coding sequence is TGTGCCAGCAGCGTGGGACTAGCGGGAGAATCAGAGACCCAGTACTTC.

This chain uses TRBV5-1 with TRBJ1-1; TRBD1 matches at 7 bases. Trimming at V came to 0 bases and at J to 7 bases, leaving 6 bases not matched to a gene. The CDR3 contains 14 residues. CDR1 SGHRS and CDR2 YFSETQ come from the germline V gene. CDR3: CASSLGQGINEAFF. As DNA, the CDR3 is TGCGCCAGCAGCTTGGGACAGGGAATCAATGAAGCTTTCTTT.

This chain links TRBV18 with TRBJ2-7; the D gene is possibly TRBD1 (5 bases). This CDR3 contains 12 residues. Trimming took off 9 bases at V and 2 bases at J, with 11 bases between the two ends. The germline V gene encodes CDR1 KGHSH and CDR2 LQKENI. In DNA, the CDR3 is TGTGCCAGTCGCAGGGTACCCTACGAGCAGTACTTC. Encoded protein: CASRRVPYEQYF.

This clone was seen only once. The J gene is TRBJ2-1, the V gene TRBV21-1; the listed D gene, TRBD2, was not tested against the DNA. TRBV21-1 counts as a pseudogene. CDR3 size: 17 residues. DNA of the CDR3: TGTGCCAGCAGTTCCCCTGGGACTAGCGGGAGCGTGGATGAGCAGTTCTTC. Translated, it gives CASSSPGTSGSVDEQFF.

This clone was detected a few times. The V gene is TRBV15, the J gene TRBJ2-1; D remains unclear. Trimming stripped 0 bases from V and 9 bases from J, with 12 bases between. CDR3 size: 14 residues. CDR1 and CDR2 (germline): LNHNV, YYDKDF (reference sequence). This CDR3 is CATSRDTTGGEQFF. In nucleotides, the CDR3 is TGTGCCACCAGCAGAGATACGACGGGTGGTGAGCAGTTCTTC.

This clone was seen just once. This chain joins TRBV5-1 and TRBJ2-1, with 9 bases fitting TRBD2. After removal of 1 base from V and 9 bases from J, the junction contained 5 bases not matched to a gene. This CDR3 region has 14 residues. In germline, CDR1 is SGHRS, CDR2 YFSETQ. The CDR3, as DNA: TGCGCCAGCAGCTTGAGGGTAGCGGGAGCTGAGCAGTTCTTC. Protein: CASSLRVAGAEQFF.

The chain carries TRBV5-6 and TRBJ2-1; tentatively, D is TRBD1 (6 bases). Trimming shortened V by 4 bases and J by 3 bases, and 14 bases separated the two germline ends. The germline V gene encodes CDR1 SGHDT and CDR2 YYEEEE. The CDR3 loop spans 15 amino acids. The CDR3 reads CASSTSGQSYNEQFF. CDR3 nucleotide sequence: TGTGCCAGCAGCACTTCCGGACAGAGCTACAATGAGCAGTTCTTC.

V gene TRBV6-5 combines with J gene TRBJ1-4, with TRBD1 matching over 10 bases. Germline lookup yields CDR1 MNHEY and CDR2 SVGAGI. The CDR3 is 15 residues long. The V gene end was trimmed by 6 bases and the J gene end by 8 bases; junction bases not matched to a gene: 9. CDR3 sequence: CASRPQTGGEEKLFF. CDR3 DNA: TGTGCCAGCAGACCCCAGACAGGGGGCGAAGAAAAACTGTTTTTT.

This clone has a handful of counts. J is TRBJ2-5 and V is TRBV2; D call uncertain. CDR3 size: 12 residues. Germline V lookup: CDR1 SNHLY, CDR2 FYNNEI. V lost 7 bases and J lost 2, with 8 bases in between. CDR3 loop: CASTSWQETQYF. Here the CDR3 DNA reads TGTGCCAGCACGAGCTGGCAAGAGACCCAGTACTTC. The full variable domain, completed using reference TRBV2 and TRBJ2-5, is EPEVTQTPSHQVTQMGQEVILRCVPISNHLYFYWYRQILGQKVEFLVSFYNNEISEKSEIFDDQFSVERPDGSNFTLKIRSTKLEDSAMYFCASTSWQETQYFGPGTRLLVL.